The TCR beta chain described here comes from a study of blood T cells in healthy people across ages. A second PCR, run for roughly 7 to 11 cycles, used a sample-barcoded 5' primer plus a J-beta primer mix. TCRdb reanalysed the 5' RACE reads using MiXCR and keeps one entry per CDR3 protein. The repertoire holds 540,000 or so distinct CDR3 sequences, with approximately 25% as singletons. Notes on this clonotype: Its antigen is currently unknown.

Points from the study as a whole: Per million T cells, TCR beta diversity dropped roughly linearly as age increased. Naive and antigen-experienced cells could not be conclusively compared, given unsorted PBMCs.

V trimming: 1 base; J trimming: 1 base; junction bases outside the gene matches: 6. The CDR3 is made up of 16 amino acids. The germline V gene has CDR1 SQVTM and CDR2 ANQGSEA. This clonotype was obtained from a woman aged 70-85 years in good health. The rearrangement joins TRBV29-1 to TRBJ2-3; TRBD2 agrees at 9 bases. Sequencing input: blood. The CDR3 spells CSVEGGGAPGTDTQYF. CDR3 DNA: TGCAGCGTTGAAGGCGGGGGGGCCCCCGGCACAGATACGCAGTATTTT.